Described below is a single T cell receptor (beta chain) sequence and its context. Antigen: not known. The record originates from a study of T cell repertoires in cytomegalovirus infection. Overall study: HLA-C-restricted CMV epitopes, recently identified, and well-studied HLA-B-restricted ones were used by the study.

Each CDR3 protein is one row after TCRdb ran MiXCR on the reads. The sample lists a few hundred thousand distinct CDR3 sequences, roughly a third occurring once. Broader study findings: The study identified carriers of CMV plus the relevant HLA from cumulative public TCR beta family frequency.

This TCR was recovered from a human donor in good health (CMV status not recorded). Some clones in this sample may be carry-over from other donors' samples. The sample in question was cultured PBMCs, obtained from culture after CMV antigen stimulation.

The CDR3 region is CSVDIRQGGSAFF. The CDR3 coding sequence is TGCAGCGTTGATATCCGACAGGGTGGATCAGCTTTCTTT. The chain employs TRBV29-1 and TRBJ1-1; 7 bases are a match to TRBD1. The CDR3 sequence is 13 residues long. V lost 3 bases, J lost 10 bases, and 11 bases stayed unmatched. Germline CDR1 and CDR2: SQVTM and ANQGSEA.